The sequence of this T cell receptor (beta chain) was determined in a study of blood T cell repertoires in COVID-19. Study in general: Some COVID-19 samples were acute and others convalescent; all came from the United States, Italy and Spain. Sources were T cells, B-cell-depleted T cells, or PBMCs; the material itself was cDNA or gDNA.

J lost 8 bases, V lost 0 bases, and 5 bases had no gene match. This CDR3 is built from 14 residues. In germline, CDR1 is SGHNT, CDR2 YYREEE (reference sequence). In the original analysis: Estimation of nucleated cell counts relied on the amplification of reference gene primers. Some clones are missing from TCRdb's copy, which holds only in-frame ones; the method was immunoSEQ multiplex PCR. For V, J and clone size, that table is used; D and trimming come from the DNA. In the table there are fewer than 70,000 clones, 90% of which are singletons. The clonotype comes from a woman older than 75 with active COVID-19. This chain connects TRBV5-4 to TRBJ2-1; TRBD1 matches 7 bases. The material sequenced was peripheral blood. In nucleotides, the CDR3 is TGTGCCAGCAGCTTGGGAGACAGGGCATATGAGCAGTTCTTC. Its protein product is CASSLGDRAYEQFF.